The 26 T cell receptor beta chains reported below all come from one sample, sequenced in a study of cytotoxic CD8 clonotypes in ibrutinib-treated CLL. TCRdb's copy holds only in-frame clones and misses some; the assay was immunoSEQ multiplex PCR. The repertoire holds some 290,000 clones, with 70% to 80% as singletons. Sequenced material: PBMCs, taken before ibrutinib treatment. The receptors were sampled from a human donor with chronic lymphocytic leukemia.

This clone was observed once. The CDR3, as DNA: TGTGCCAGCAGTTCTCCGCCAACTGCGGATACCTTC. Its translation: CASSSPPTADTF. The chain carries TRBV28 and TRBJ1-2, with D unresolved. The germline gives CDR1 MDHEN, CDR2 SYDVKM. V was clipped by 4 bases and J by 14 bases, with 17 bases between them. The length of the CDR3 is 12 residues.

This chain links TRBV5-1 with TRBJ1-1; no clear D. The V gene's germline CDR1 is SGHRS and CDR2 YFSETQ. The ends were cut back, 0 bases at V and 0 bases at J, with 9 bases in the middle. The CDR3 has 15 amino acids. Here the CDR3 DNA reads TGCGCCAGCAGCTTGGCCCTAGGTTTGAACACTGAAGCTTTCTTT. Its protein product is CASSLALGLNTEAFF.

Comments on this clone: This specimen includes other DNA sequences encoding the same CDR3. The J gene is TRBJ2-5, the V gene TRBV18; 8 bases are shared with TRBD1. Germline values: CDR1 KGHSH, CDR2 LQKENI. V shed 2 bases, J shed 4 bases, and the junction held 0 bases outside the gene matches. The CDR3 totals 13 residues. The CDR3 here is CASSPTGGETQYF. CDR3 coding DNA: TGTGCCAGCTCACCAACAGGGGGAGAGACCCAGTACTTC. The whole variable domain, filled in from reference TRBV18 and TRBJ2-5, reads NAGVMQNPRHLVRRRGQEARLRCSPMKGHSHVYWYRQLPEEGLKFMVYLQKENIIDESGMPKERFSAEFPKEGPSILRIQQVVRGDSAAYFCASSPTGGETQYFGPGTRLLVL.

Only one count was recorded for this clone. Other nucleotide sequences from this sample produce the same CDR3. The V gene is TRBV20-1, the J gene TRBJ2-7; no clear D. From germline, CDR1 is DFQATT and CDR2 SNEGSKA (reference sequence). Trimming took off 3 bases at V and 1 base at J, with 4 bases between the two ends. The CDR3 totals 11 residues. The CDR3 DNA reads as TGCAGTGCTAGCGGATCCTACGAGCAGTACTTC. Its protein is CSASGSYEQYF.

The chain is built from TRBV30 and TRBJ1-1, with a weak D call TRBD1 (6 bases). The germline V gene has CDR1 GTSNPN and CDR2 SVGIG (reference sequence). Between the trimmed V and J ends, which lost 2 bases and 1 base, there was a span of 14 bases. The CDR3 loop spans 15 amino acids. The CDR3 bases are TGTGCCTGGAGTCGATTTCCACAGGGGAACACTGAAGCTTTCTTT. Its protein product is CAWSRFPQGNTEAFF.

This chain joins TRBV4-3 and TRBJ1-4, with D possibly being TRBD1 (5 bases). The germline V gene has CDR1 LGHNA and CDR2 YSLEER. V dropped 3 bases and J dropped 4 bases, with 18 bases sitting between them. This CDR3 contains 17 residues. The CDR3 region has the DNA TGCGCCAGCAGCCAGGGGGACGGAGCGCTATTTAATGAAAAACTGTTTTTT. Its protein is CASSQGDGALFNEKLFF.

This chain joins TRBV7-9 and TRBJ1-1; D is uncertain. CDR3 size: 14 residues. Trimming left V 1 base short and J 3 bases short, with 9 bases between. Germline V gene sequence: CDR1 SEHNR, CDR2 FQNEAQ (reference sequence). CDR3 protein: CASSLESEDTEAFF. The CDR3 DNA reads TGTGCCAGCAGCTTAGAGTCGGAGGACACTGAAGCTTTCTTT.

The CDR3 protein is CASRDRGLGQPQHF. In nucleotides, the CDR3 is TGTGCCAGCAGGGACAGGGGGCTGGGGCAGCCCCAGCATTTT. This chain connects TRBV28 to TRBJ1-5; 11 nucleotides line up with TRBD1. V was clipped by 6 bases and J by 7 bases; unmatched bases: 5. Germline V lookup: CDR1 MDHEN, CDR2 SYDVKM. The CDR3 has 14 residues.

The chain couples TRBV5-4 to TRBJ2-3; 10 nucleotides align to TRBD1. V shed 3 bases, J shed 7 bases, and the junction held 11 bases outside the gene matches. The CDR3 runs 16 residues. CDR1 and CDR2 (germline): SGHNT, YYREEE (reference sequence). CDR3 in amino acids: CASSSGDRGARYTQYF. The CDR3 DNA reads as TGTGCCAGCAGCTCCGGGGACAGGGGAGCAAGGTATACGCAGTATTTT.

The chain employs TRBV5-6 and TRBJ2-3; TRBD1 matches 10 bases. Germline V gene sequence: CDR1 SGHDT, CDR2 YYEEEE. V was pared by 4 bases and J by 5 bases, with 7 bases of the junction left unmatched. This CDR3 is 15 amino acids long. The CDR3 DNA sequence: TGTGCCAGCAGCCCCGGGACAGGGGTTGGAGATACGCAGTATTTT. Amino acid sequence: CASSPGTGVGDTQYF. The full variable domain, with the rest looked up from reference TRBV5-6 and TRBJ2-3, is DAGVTQSPTHLIKTRGQQVTLRCSPKSGHDTVSWYQQALGQGPQFIFQYYEEEERQRGNFPDRFSGHQFPNYSSELNVNALLLGDSALYLCASSPGTGVGDTQYFGPGTRLTVL.

The V and J genes are TRBV6-5 and TRBJ2-2; D is undetermined. The CDR3 contains 14 residues. Per the germline V gene, CDR1 is MNHEY and CDR2 is SVGAGI. Trimming removed 6 bases at V and 6 bases at J, with 14 bases between. CDR3 nucleotide sequence: TGTGCCAGCAGCCGACGAAATCCGGCCGGGGAGCTGTTTTTT. This encodes CASSRRNPAGELFF.

The chain carries TRBV7-9 and TRBJ2-7; D is possibly TRBD1 (6 bases). Germline loops: CDR1 SEHNR, CDR2 FQNEAQ (reference sequence). Trimming left V 6 bases short and J 0 bases short, with 15 bases between. This CDR3 contains 15 residues. The DNA for the CDR3 is TGTGCCAGCAGGGGTGGGGACACCAGCTCCTACGAGCAGTACTTC. Encoded protein: CASRGGDTSSYEQYF.

The rearrangement joins TRBV18 to TRBJ2-7; the D is unclear. This CDR3 is 12 amino acids long. Trimming removed 2 bases at V and 4 bases at J, with 6 bases between. CDR1 and CDR2 (germline): KGHSH, LQKENI. The CDR3, as DNA: TGTGCCAGCTCACCATCTAAATACGAGCAGTACTTC. As protein: CASSPSKYEQYF.

The chain combines TRBV7-9 with TRBJ2-7, with 9 bases matching TRBD2. Germline values: CDR1 SEHNR, CDR2 FQNEAQ (reference sequence). With 2 bases clipped from V and 3 bases from J, the junction kept 11 bases outside the gene matches. The CDR3 is 17 amino acids. The CDR3 coding sequence is TGTGCCAGCAGCTTACGTTCTAGCGGGGAAAAGAGCTACGAGCAGTACTTC. Protein sequence: CASSLRSSGEKSYEQYF.

V and J are TRBV6-1 and TRBJ1-1, with 7 bases that match TRBD1. Germline V CDR1 and CDR2: MNHNS, SASEGT. V shed 8 bases and J 6 bases; nucleotides not matched to a gene: 9. This CDR3 comprises 13 residues. The CDR3 region is CASGRQGESEAFF. The CDR3 DNA sequence: TGTGCCAGCGGGCGACAGGGCGAGTCTGAAGCTTTCTTT.

This chain links TRBV6-6 with TRBJ2-2; D not resolved. Germline V lookup: CDR1 MNHNY, CDR2 SVGAGI (reference sequence). The CDR3 length is 15 residues. Between the trimmed V and J ends, which lost 4 bases and 0 bases, there was a span of 9 bases. The CDR3 spells CASSSTDPNTGELFF. CDR3 coding DNA: TGTGCCAGCAGTTCAACAGACCCGAACACCGGGGAGCTGTTTTTT.

V gene TRBV28 combines with J gene TRBJ1-2; D uncertain. The CDR3 runs to 13 residues. Germline loops: CDR1 MDHEN, CDR2 SYDVKM. V was cut by 8 bases and J by 2 bases, with 12 bases left in between. The CDR3 DNA reads as TGTGCCAGCCGCCTGAAGACAAACTATGGCTACACCTTC. Protein sequence: CASRLKTNYGYTF.

The DNA of the CDR3 is TGTGCCAGCAGTCTTACCCCGAACACTGAAGCTTTCTTT. Protein product: CASSLTPNTEAFF. V and J are TRBV27 and TRBJ1-1; D is unclear. Trimming took 5 bases from V and 1 from J, leaving 8 bases between them. CDR1 is MNHEY and CDR2 is SMNVEV in the germline V gene (reference sequence). The length of the CDR3 is 13 residues.

This chain uses TRBV2 with TRBJ2-1, with 15 bases that match TRBD2. The junction had 7 bases not matched to a gene; V was cut back by 7 bases and J by 9 bases. The CDR3 runs to 15 residues. Germline CDR1 reads SNHLY; CDR2 reads FYNNEI. In nucleotides, the CDR3 is TGTGCCAGCAATGGACTAGCGGGAGGGCATTTTGAGCAGTTCTTC. It is translated as CASNGLAGGHFEQFF.

V gene TRBV7-2 combines with J gene TRBJ2-7; D unclear. Trimming took 5 bases from V and 6 from J, leaving 8 bases between them. Germline CDR1 is SGHTA and CDR2 is FQGNSA. This CDR3 is 11 amino acids long. In DNA form, the CDR3 reads TGTGCCAGCAGCGTCTGGGGCGAGCAGTACTTC. Translating it yields CASSVWGEQYF.

V and J are TRBV12-5 and TRBJ2-1, with TRBD1 identical over 7 bases. The CDR3 covers 14 residues. Germline loops: CDR1 LGHNT, CDR2 FRNRAP. V lost 5 bases and J lost 4; bases outside the gene matches: 5. As DNA, the CDR3 is TGTGCTAGTGGTGATGACAGGGCATACAATGAGCAGTTCTTC. Its protein is CASGDDRAYNEQFF. The variable domain in full, completed from reference TRBV12-5 and TRBJ2-1, reads DARVTQTPRHKVTEMGQEVTMRCQPILGHNTVFWYRQTMMQGLELLAYFRNRAPLDDSGMPKDRFSAEMPDATLATLKIQPSEPRDSAVYFCASGDDRAYNEQFFGPGTRLTVL.

The V gene is TRBV6-5, the J gene TRBJ1-2; TRBD1 agrees at 10 bases. Germline V gene data show CDR1 as MNHEY and CDR2 as SVGAGI. V was clipped by 2 bases and J by 3 bases; unmatched bases: 3. There are 15 residues in the CDR3. The CDR3 DNA is TGTGCCAGCAGTTACAGGACAGGGGGAGACTATGGCTACACCTTC. It translates to CASSYRTGGDYGYTF.

The rearrangement joins TRBV5-1 to TRBJ2-4; D remains ambiguous. The CDR3 runs to 13 residues. The germline gives CDR1 SGHRS, CDR2 YFSETQ. V lost 2 bases and J 8 bases, leaving 11 bases between the germline ends. The CDR3 bases are TGCGCCAGCAGCTTAGACCGGCGTGACATTCAGTACTTC. As protein: CASSLDRRDIQYF.

The chain uses TRBV5-4 and TRBJ1-4, with a weak D call TRBD1 (6 bases). Germline loops: CDR1 SGHNT, CDR2 YYREEE (reference sequence). V was trimmed by 4 bases and J by 7 bases, leaving 17 bases between them. CDR3 size: 15 residues. CDR3 residues: CASSPTRGRGEKLFF. As DNA, the CDR3 is TGTGCCAGCAGCCCCACGCGGGGGCGGGGTGAAAAACTGTTTTTT.

The chain employs TRBV9 and TRBJ2-3; tentatively, D is TRBD1 (7 bases). Trimming left V 2 bases short and J 3 bases short, with 16 bases between. In germline, CDR1 is SGDLS, CDR2 YYNGEE. CDR3 length equals 16 residues. CDR3 bases: TGTGCCAGCAGCGTCAGGGGGACTTACTCGACAGATACGCAGTATTTT. Amino acids: CASSVRGTYSTDTQYF.

This sequence joins TRBV6-1 and TRBJ2-5; maybe TRBD1 (6 bases). The length of the CDR3 is 14 residues. In germline, CDR1 is MNHNS, CDR2 SASEGT. Trimming left V 6 bases short and J 7 bases short, with 18 bases between. Here the CDR3 reads CASSRDTTTGTQYF. CDR3 coding DNA: TGTGCCAGCAGCCGGGACACCACCACTGGGACCCAGTACTTC.